A single sample gave rise to the 21 T cell receptor beta chains below, sequenced in a study of cytomegalovirus exposure and HLA in healthy donors. 60 Vbeta and 13 Jbeta primers were used in PCR. Profiling relied on immunoSEQ multiplex PCR, and the TCRdb table lists in-frame clones only, not all of them. This table holds some 120,000 clones, roughly 15% found once. Material: PBMCs. All receptors derive from a female donor in good health and CMV-seropositive.

This clone came up a few times. The chain couples TRBV27 to TRBJ2-2; D ambiguous. The germline V and J ends were trimmed by 8 bases and 1 base, with 17 bases remaining between them. Germline CDR1 reads MNHEY; CDR2 reads SMNVEV (reference sequence). This CDR3 region has 16 residues. The chain's CDR3 is CASFGEFRRNTGELFF. The CDR3, as DNA: TGTGCCAGCTTCGGTGAGTTTCGGAGGAACACCGGGGAGCTGTTTTTT.

This clone has just a few counts. The genes are TRBV11-2 and TRBJ2-7; no clear D. V was shortened by 1 base and J by 11 bases, with 9 bases between the two germline ends. Germline assignment: CDR1 SGHAT and CDR2 FQNNGV. The CDR3 loop spans 11 amino acids. CDR3 amino acids: CASSLGVREYF. CDR3 DNA sequence: TGTGCCAGCAGCTTAGGGGTCCGGGAGTACTTC.

This clone has just a few counts. The V call is TRBV6-5, the J call TRBJ2-3; TRBD1 is a possible D gene (5 bases). Trimming pared 4 bases from V and 3 bases from J, leaving 11 bases between. The CDR3 totals 14 residues. Germline loops: CDR1 MNHEY, CDR2 SVGAGI. The CDR3 region has the DNA TGTGCCAGCAGTTCTTCCAGGGTTACAGATACGCAGTATTTT. Translation gives CASSSSRVTDTQYF.

As for this clone: The junction shows a germline mismatch at one end, possibly a read error. The chain has TRBV7-6 and TRBJ2-5; D may be TRBD2 (6 bases). The DNA end lines up better with TRBJ2-7; the J call may be wrong. The CDR3 has 13 residues. In germline, CDR1 is SGHVS, CDR2 FNYEAQ. The CDR3 DNA reads TGTGCCAGCAGCCCGGGACTCTCCAACGAGCAGTACTTC. It codes for CASSPGLSNEQYF.

V usage is TRBV9 and J usage is TRBJ2-5; 10 bases are shared with TRBD2. After removal of 0 bases from V and 5 bases from J, the junction contained 4 bases not matched to a gene. CDR1 and CDR2 (germline): SGDLS, YYNGEE. The CDR3 has 15 residues. The CDR3 sequence: CASSVGETSGETQYF. CDR3 coding DNA: TGTGCCAGCAGCGTAGGGGAGACTAGCGGGGAGACCCAGTACTTC.

This clone was counted only a few times. The genes are TRBV30 and TRBJ1-5; no reliable D call. CDR1 and CDR2 (germline): GTSNPN, SVGIG (reference sequence). The CDR3 is made up of 15 amino acids. V shed 0 bases and J shed 0 bases, with 9 bases lying between them. CDR3 protein: CAWSVSGFSNQPQHF. In DNA, the CDR3 is TGTGCCTGGAGTGTATCCGGTTTTAGCAATCAGCCCCAGCATTTT.

This clone occurred a few times. The junction departs from germline at one end; a sequencing error may be responsible. The gene calls are TRBV5-1 and TRBJ2-1, with 10 bases fitting TRBD2. The CDR3 has 16 residues. The germline CDR1 and CDR2 sequences are SGHRS and YFSETQ. CDR3 nucleotide sequence: TGCGCCAGCACCTTGGCTAGCGGGAGTCTGGTTGGTGAGCAGTTCTTC. Its protein is CASTLASGSLVGEQFF.

The chain has TRBV9 and TRBJ2-7; D is unclear. The V end was cut by 3 bases, the J end by 0 bases, with 10 bases between. Germline CDR1 and CDR2: SGDLS and YYNGEE. The CDR3 runs 14 residues. The chain's CDR3 is CASSAGPSSYEQYF. DNA of the CDR3: TGTGCCAGCAGCGCGGGTCCCAGCTCCTACGAGCAGTACTTC.

CDR3 loop: CANLDSSPPTSSYEQYF. In DNA form, the CDR3 reads TGTGCCAACCTTGACAGCAGTCCACCCACGAGCTCCTACGAGCAGTACTTC. This chain links TRBV28 with TRBJ2-7, with D perhaps TRBD1 (5 bases). The V and J ends lost 10 bases and 0 bases respectively, with 25 bases between them. This CDR3 comprises 17 residues. Germline V gene sequence: CDR1 MDHEN, CDR2 SYDVKM.

The genes are TRBV5-1 and TRBJ2-3, with 8 nucleotides matching TRBD2. The CDR3 extends over 16 amino acids. CDR1 is SGHRS and CDR2 is YFSETQ in the germline V gene. Unmatched junction bases numbered 8, after V lost 1 base and J lost 4 bases. The DNA of the CDR3 is TGCGCCAGCAGCTTGCTTACTGCGGGGGGCCCAGATACGCAGTATTTT. Protein: CASSLLTAGGPDTQYF.

This clone was observed many times. The rearrangement joins TRBV5-6 to TRBJ1-2; D is unclear. Trimming removed 2 bases from V and 2 bases from J, with 10 bases in between. Germline-derived CDR1 and CDR2 are SGHDT and YYEEEE. The CDR3 is made up of 14 amino acids. The CDR3 sequence is CASSFPSQNYGYTF. The CDR3 nucleotides read TGTGCCAGCAGCTTTCCCAGTCAGAACTATGGCTACACCTTC.

The chain carries TRBV5-5 and TRBJ1-6; TRBD1 is a possible D gene (6 bases). There are 15 residues in the CDR3. The V and J ends lost 2 bases and 9 bases respectively, with 15 bases between them. Looked up from germline, CDR1 is SGHKS and CDR2 is YYEKEE (reference sequence). The CDR3 DNA is TGTGCCAGCAGCTTCGGGGCAGGGGATGTTTCACCCCTCCACTTT. Protein: CASSFGAGDVSPLHF.

This clone was seen a handful of times. The chain employs TRBV4-2 and TRBJ2-3; D unresolved. V was shortened by 4 bases and J by 7 bases, with 18 bases between the two germline ends. This CDR3 has 15 amino acids. Per germline, CDR1 LGHNA and CDR2 YNFKEQ. The CDR3 DNA sequence: TGTGCCAGCAGCCCAAGCGCTGACCGGCACCATACGCAGTATTTT. Amino acid sequence: CASSPSADRHHTQYF.

The CDR3 here is CSVEAGRERMNEQFF. Here the CDR3 DNA reads TGCAGCGTTGAAGCAGGGAGGGAGAGGATGAATGAGCAGTTCTTC. The rearrangement joins TRBV29-1 to TRBJ2-1; TRBD2 agrees at 7 bases. The V gene's germline CDR1 is SQVTM and CDR2 ANQGSEA. The CDR3 consists of 15 residues. V dropped 1 base and J dropped 7; count of bases not matched to a gene: 10.

This clone was seen only a few times. The chain couples TRBV28 to TRBJ2-5; no reliable D call. Germline CDR1 reads MDHEN; CDR2 reads SYDVKM. The CDR3 loop spans 14 amino acids. Trimming left V 8 bases short and J 0 bases short, with 13 bases between. In nucleotides, the CDR3 is TGTGCCAGCTGTAGTGACTCGTACCAAGAGACCCAGTACTTC. Translated, it gives CASCSDSYQETQYF.

This clone was counted between two and nine times. This chain connects TRBV2 to TRBJ1-5; D unresolved. Trimming pared 10 bases from V and 7 bases from J, leaving 17 bases between. Per the germline V gene, CDR1 is SNHLY and CDR2 is FYNNEI. The CDR3 loop spans 13 amino acids. CDR3 in amino acids: CAITSGPLQPQHF. In DNA form, the CDR3 reads TGTGCCATTACATCTGGGCCCCTGCAGCCCCAGCATTTT.

V usage is TRBV2 and J usage is TRBJ2-2; TRBD2 matches at 7 bases. Germline V gene lookup returns CDR1 SNHLY and CDR2 FYNNEI. The CDR3 loop spans 18 amino acids. V trimming: 6 bases; J trimming: 1 base; junction bases outside the gene matches: 14. CDR3 bases: TGTGCCAGCAGGGCCTTGATGGGCGGGAGAAAGAACACCGGGGAGCTGTTTTTT. As protein: CASRALMGGRKNTGELFF.

This clone has only a few counts. This chain's CDR3 is CASSWVGRSQHF. The DNA of the CDR3 is TGTGCCAGCAGCTGGGTGGGCCGGTCCCAGCATTTT. This sequence joins TRBV28 and TRBJ1-5, with D hard to call. The CDR3 extends over 12 amino acids. V was pared by 6 bases and J by 11 bases, with 14 bases between. Germline-derived CDR1 and CDR2 are MDHEN and SYDVKM.

This clone was seen only a few times. The CDR3 DNA sequence: TGTGCCAGCAGTTACTACCCGCCTATCACCTACGAGCAGTACTTC. It is translated as CASSYYPPITYEQYF. J is TRBJ2-7 and V is TRBV6-5; D call uncertain. In germline, CDR1 is MNHEY, CDR2 SVGAGI. The CDR3 totals 15 residues. V lost 1 base and J lost 2, with 12 bases in between.

This clone was observed a few times. The V call is TRBV7-2, the J call TRBJ1-2; 9 nucleotides match TRBD1. Trimming at V came to 3 bases and at J to 7 bases, leaving 3 bases not matched to a gene. The CDR3 spans 13 residues. Germline V gene sequence: CDR1 SGHTA, CDR2 FQGNSA. CDR3 sequence: CASSLDRGGGYTF. The CDR3 region has the DNA TGTGCCAGCAGCTTGGACAGGGGCGGTGGCTACACCTTC.

The V gene is TRBV7-2, the J gene TRBJ2-3, with 12 bases that match TRBD2. The CDR3 is 16 residues long. Germline V gene lookup returns CDR1 SGHTA and CDR2 FQGNSA. V was clipped by 1 base and J by 5 bases; unmatched bases: 4. The CDR3 bases are TGTGCCAGCAGCTTAGTCCCTAGCGGGGGGGTAGATACGCAGTATTTT. Residues: CASSLVPSGGVDTQYF. The variable domain in full, with the rest retrieved from reference TRBV7-2 and TRBJ2-3, is GAGVSQSPSNKVTEKGKDVELRCDPISGHTALYWYRQSLGQGLEFLIYFQGNSAPDKSGLPSDRFSAERTGGSVSTLTIQRTQQEDSAVYLCASSLVPSGGVDTQYFGPGTRLTVL.